This is a list of T cell receptor beta chains from one sample in a study of blood T cell repertoires in COVID-19. The repertoire was sequenced with immunoSEQ multiplex PCR; TCRdb's copy has only in-frame clones and lacks some. The sample holds about 100,000 clones, just under 80% seen once. The sample taken for sequencing was peripheral blood. These receptor sequences come from an older woman with acute or convalescent COVID-19. Each CDR3 is given with its conserved first and last residue. A D gene is named only where the DNA matches it firmly. Size values are once, few and many counts, or a class for expanded clones, and some rows have none.

>.|TRBV30|.|TRBJ1-4
TGTGCCTGGAACGGGGGGATTAATGAAAAACTGTTTTTT
CAWNGGINEKLFF
>.|TRBV28|.|TRBJ1-2
TGTGCCAGCAGTTTGGGAGGGAACTATGGCTACACCTTC
CASSLGGNYGYTF
>.|TRBV4-1|.|TRBJ1-4
TGCGCCAGCAGCCAAGCCACAGCCTCAACTAATGAAAAACTGTTTTTT
CASSQATASTNEKLFF
>TRBD1|TRBV7-9|once|TRBJ1-1
TGTGCCAGCAGCCCCAGGGGGGAGAACACTGAAGCTTTCTTT
CASSPRGENTEAFF
>TRBD2|TRBV11-3|.|TRBJ2-1
TGTGCCAGCAGCTTAGGGTTGACTAGCGGGGACAATGAGCAGTTCTTC
CASSLGLTSGDNEQFF
>TRBD1|TRBV15|.|TRBJ1-5
TGTGCCACCAGCAGAGACAGGGGGAATCAGCCCCAGCATTTT
CATSRDRGNQPQHF
>TRBD1|TRBV6-6|.|TRBJ1-2
TGTGCCAGCAGCCCCGGGACAGGGACCTATGGCTACACCTTC
CASSPGTGTYGYTF
>.|TRBV19|.|TRBJ1-3
TGTGCCAGTACCACCTCCTCGGACAGTATCAACACCATATATTTT
CASTTSSDSINTIYF
>TRBD1|TRBV6-2/TRBV6-3|.|TRBJ1-1
TGTGCCAGCAGTTCTTTCAGGGGGCCCATGAACACTGAAGCTTTCTTT
CASSSFRGPMNTEAFF
>TRBD1|TRBV4-2|.|TRBJ1-1
TGTGCCAGCAGCCCCGGGGGACAGGGGAATATTTGGACTGAAGCTTTCTTT
CASSPGGQGNIWTEAFF
>.|TRBV18|few|TRBJ2-5
TGTGCCAGCTCAACCGGGGAGACCCAGTACTTC
CASSTGETQYF
>.|TRBV9|.|TRBJ1-3
TGTGCCAGCAGCGGTGGCGGGGACACCATATATTTT
CASSGGGDTIYF